This record covers a single T cell receptor (beta chain). Its antigen is still unknown. It was with 60 Vbeta and 13 Jbeta primers that the PCR ran. Using immunoSEQ multiplex PCR, the repertoire was profiled, and TCRdb retains in-frame clones only, with some absent. The sample has 100,000 to 150,000 clones, about four fifths seen once; the top ten hold approximately 3.8%. This sample was included in a study of cytomegalovirus exposure and HLA in healthy donors. Whole-study results and caveats: For TCR beta chains, V- and J-gene trimming was later linked to a missense DCLRE1C variant.

The CDR3 contains 17 residues. With V trimmed by 4 bases and J by 8 bases, 15 bases remained unmatched. Germline lookup yields CDR1 SGDLS and CDR2 YYNGEE. The gene calls are TRBV9 and TRBJ2-1, with 10 bases matching TRBD2. Sequencing was performed on PBMCs. The receptor was derived from a woman aged 40 to 49 in good health and CMV-seropositive. The CDR3 region has the DNA TGTGCCAGCAGCCCCCTAGCCGGGACTAGCGTCATCGATGAGCAGTTCTTC. This translates into CASSPLAGTSVIDEQFF.